This T cell receptor beta chain was sequenced for a study of follicular helper T cells after annual influenza vaccination (dated by TCRdb to 2016 to 2017). As for the study more broadly: Blood was drawn on days 0, 7 and 28 after each seasonal influenza vaccination. To study recall of cTfh clones, some subjects were followed across successive annual vaccinations spanning the 2013-2014, 2014-2015 and 2015-2016 seasons. One week after vaccination, a second recruited cohort of about a dozen subjects (Table S1) displayed a similar ICOS+CD38+ cTfh response. The 2013-2014 samples were cryopreserved, while the 2015 samples were processed right after collection. Multi-year samples were available for six subjects, with four spanning two vaccination seasons and two spanning three seasons. General conclusions and limits of the study: ICOS+CD38+ cTfh clonality correlated with the frequency of that population, and its change correlated with the change in circulating plasmablast frequency. Day 7 ICOS+CD38+ clones were most often found later in ICOS-CD38- cTfh, suggesting that subset may serve as a memory reservoir. Productive TCRB sequences were recovered from only roughly 10-22% of analyzed cells, so rare clonotypes could not be sampled. A recurrent oligoclonal ICOS+CD38+ cTfh response containing tetramer and AIM influenza-specific clonotypes was recalled by successive annual vaccinations.

Libraries were made using the immunoSEQ multiplex PCR assay. Adaptive Biotechnologies handled the TCRB amplification, library preparation, sequencing and preliminary bioinformatics at Survey level resolution. For TCRB sequencing, genomic DNA from sorted cTfh populations was amplified by multiplex PCR. Per the source publication's procedure: Clonality was computed in R as 1 minus normalized Shannon entropy; the Gini index was calculated with the R package ineq. Overlap score was the summed counts of shared sequences divided by total counts of all sequences in both compared samples. Fisher's exact test, with an assumed theoretical repertoire of 10^7 TCRB sequences, was used to assess the significance of shared clonotypes. Drawn from immuneACCESS, this table holds only the in-frame rearrangements with V and J called that TCRdb kept. Clones are partly lost; checked studies trace under half to an unresolved V gene and leave the rest unexplained. The D gene and trimming were derived from the DNA, and the V and J assignments and clone size from that table. The sample records about 16,000 clones, about 88% of which are singletons. Together, the top ten hold approximately 1.3% of the sample.

The meaning of the sample's time point label: 2014-2015 season, 7 days after vaccination. Seasonal inactivated influenza vaccine (Fluvarix) was administered to adults, and sorted blood CD4 subsets were tracked by TCRB sequencing before and after vaccination. To be eligible, subjects had to be community-dwelling and could not have received an influenza vaccine during the previous 6 months. Exclusions included influenza vaccine contraindications, substance abuse, HIV/AIDS, active malignancy, immunomodulatory medication and active illness such as respiratory infection. Between roughly 40 and 110 mL of blood was sampled per time point. Non-naive CD4+CXCR5+PD-1+ cells were defined as circulating Tfh and were sorted into ICOS+CD38+ and ICOS-CD38- fractions. Ficoll-Paque PLUS or SepMate separation was used to isolate PBMC. Before DNA extraction, cell subsets were sorted from PBMC on a BD FACS Aria. The CDR3 runs 14 residues from the cysteine to the phenylalanine. Here the CDR3 DNA is all that survives: 42 bases in frame from base 1. Based on the germline V gene (reference sequence), the CDR1 and CDR2 sequences are LNHDA and SQIVND.

A note on this clone: There is no known antigen for this receptor. One end of the junction varies from germline; a read error may be responsible. Other DNA sequences in this sample translate to the same CDR3.

The origin of this receptor is an adult who received the influenza vaccine. This chain joins TRBV19 to TRBJ1-6, with a weak D call of TRBD1 (6 bases match). This specimen was CXCR5+ CD38- circulating T follicular helper cells from blood, taken 7 days after influenza vaccination. The sample's cell subset or site, from its label and the paper: circulating Tfh, non-naive CD4+CXCR5+PD-1+ (ICOS+CD38+ or ICOS-CD38-). The nucleotide sequence is TGTGCCAGTAGACCAGGGGCCAGTAATTCCCCCCTCCACTTT. This translates into CASRPGASNSPLHF.